Sequencing of this T cell receptor (beta chain) was carried out in a study of T cell responses to AZD1222 COVID-19 vaccine. Across the whole study: Pooling covered second doses at about 4 or about 12 weeks. Broader study findings: Most donors were white British and more were female, and clonal diversity was possibly underestimated. It was only after the peak T cell response that any repertoires were sampled. A reported finding is that nearly half of spike-specific TCRs target unmutated variant regions.

Trimming removed 0 bases from V and 6 bases from J, with 11 bases in between. The CDR3 is made up of 13 amino acids. The V gene's germline CDR1 is GTSNPN and CDR2 SVGIG (reference sequence). For this clone: What it binds is unknown.

Profiling relied on immunoSEQ multiplex PCR, and the TCRdb table lists in-frame clones only, not all of them. Of some 120,000 clones in the sample, more than 75% were seen once. This receptor was identified in an adult in good health. The material was peripheral blood, obtained on day 0 of AZD1222 vaccination. This rearrangement joins TRBV30 to TRBJ1-2; D gene ambiguous. The CDR3 is CAWSVTFRDGYTF. CDR3 nucleotide sequence: TGTGCCTGGAGTGTAACGTTTAGGGATGGCTACACCTTC.